The 12 T cell receptor beta chains below all came from one sample that was sequenced in a study of T cells after yellow fever vaccination. TCRdb reprocessed the 5' RACE reads via MiXCR and lists one record per CDR3 protein. This table holds more than 300,000 distinct CDR3 sequences, approximately 11% found once. Sequencing used CD4+ T cells sorted from PBMCs, obtained 45 days after the yellow fever booster vaccination. All receptors derive from a man in his late teens or twenties who received the YFV17D yellow fever vaccine.

This clonotype was counted only a few times. The chain uses TRBV6-5 and TRBJ1-5; D is uncertain. The CDR3 covers 13 residues. Germline V gene lookup returns CDR1 MNHEY and CDR2 SVGAGI. Trimming took 5 bases from V and 6 from J, leaving 11 bases between them. The CDR3, as DNA: TGTGCCAGCAGTCCGGCCCTCTTTCAGCCCCAGCATTTT. Residues: CASSPALFQPQHF.

This clonotype has a single count. The genes are TRBV9 and TRBJ2-5; 8 bases map to TRBD1. CDR3 length: 15 residues. Looked up from germline, CDR1 is SGDLS and CDR2 is YYNGEE. Losses at the gene ends were 0 bases for V and 5 bases for J; bases not matched to a gene: 6. The CDR3 nucleotides read TGTGCCAGCAGCGTAGATCAGGGGGCCGAGGAGACCCAGTACTTC. Protein: CASSVDQGAEETQYF.

This clonotype came up a few times. The V and J genes are TRBV4-1 and TRBJ2-5, with no clear D. The CDR3 spans 14 residues. V lost 3 bases and J lost 5, with 13 bases in between. Per the germline V gene, CDR1 is MGHRA and CDR2 is YSYEKL. The CDR3 DNA reads TGCGCCAGCAGCCAGGTCCCGGTGGGGGAGACCCAGTACTTC. Residues: CASSQVPVGETQYF.

The table lists this clonotype with a few counts. The gene calls are TRBV24-1 and TRBJ1-1; the D gene is possibly TRBD1 (6 bases). Between the trimmed V and J ends, which lost 2 bases and 9 bases, there was a span of 12 bases. Germline V CDR1 and CDR2: KGHDR, SFDVKD. The CDR3 totals 13 residues. The CDR3 sequence: CATSDSPGHKAFF. The CDR3 DNA reads as TGTGCCACCAGTGATTCTCCGGGACATAAAGCTTTCTTT.

The chain is built from TRBV7-6 and TRBJ2-3; D is ambiguous. Germline V gene lookup returns CDR1 SGHVS and CDR2 FNYEAQ. The length of the CDR3 is 17 residues. V was clipped by 1 base and J by 1 base, with 15 bases between them. The CDR3 loop reads CASSLGMAAGGTDTQYF. In DNA, the CDR3 is TGTGCCAGCAGCTTAGGAATGGCGGCCGGTGGCACAGATACGCAGTATTTT.

This clonotype has a handful of counts. The V gene is TRBV7-3, the J gene TRBJ2-7, with D unresolved. The CDR3 runs 14 residues. CDR1 SGHTA and CDR2 FQGTGA come from the germline V gene. The V gene lost 5 bases and the J gene lost 7 bases, with 18 bases spanning the gap. CDR3 bases: TGTGCCAGCAGCCCCGGTCACCCCAAAGGGGAGCAGTACTTC. It is translated as CASSPGHPKGEQYF. Full variable domain (outside the CDR3, taken from reference TRBV7-3 and TRBJ2-7): GAGVSQTPSNKVTEKGKYVELRCDPISGHTALYWYRQSLGQGPEFLIYFQGTGAADDSGLPNDRFFAVRPEGSVSTLKIQRTERGDSAVYLCASSPGHPKGEQYFGPGTRLTVT.

The rearrangement uses TRBV7-9 and TRBJ2-7; 9 nucleotides agree with TRBD1. V shed 5 bases, J shed 2 bases, and the junction held 7 bases outside the gene matches. CDR1 and CDR2 (germline): SEHNR, FQNEAQ (reference sequence). The CDR3 spans 15 residues. CDR3 protein: CASSPGTGHPYEQYV. The CDR3 nucleotides are TGTGCCAGCAGCCCTGGGACAGGGCACCCCTACGAGCAGTACGTC.

Only a few counts were recorded for this clonotype. The genes are TRBV19 and TRBJ1-2, with D uncertain. V dropped 3 bases and J dropped 4 bases, with 12 bases sitting between them. This CDR3 contains 14 residues. Germline assignment: CDR1 LNHDA and CDR2 SQIVND (reference sequence). The CDR3: CASSMLKRSYGYTF. Written as DNA, the CDR3 is TGTGCCAGTAGTATGCTCAAGCGGAGCTATGGCTACACCTTC. Full variable domain (outside the CDR3, taken from reference TRBV19 and TRBJ1-2): DGGITQSPKYLFRKEGQNVTLSCEQNLNHDAMYWYRQDPGQGLRLIYYSQIVNDFQKGDIAEGYSVSREKKESFPLTVTSAQKNPTAFYLCASSMLKRSYGYTFGSGTRLTVV.

The chain's CDR3 is CASIEAGKPQETQYF. CDR3 DNA: TGTGCCAGCATCGAAGCGGGGAAGCCCCAAGAGACCCAGTACTTC. The rearrangement joins TRBV6-2 or TRBV6-3 to TRBJ2-5; 7 nucleotides match TRBD2. The junction had 9 bases not matched to a gene; V was cut back by 7 bases and J by 1 base. The V gene's germline CDR1 is MNHEY and CDR2 SVGEGT. The CDR3 loop spans 15 amino acids.

This clonotype has a handful of counts. The J gene is TRBJ2-2, the V gene TRBV7-2, with a tentative D call TRBD1 (6 bases). The germline V gene has CDR1 SGHTA and CDR2 FQGNSA. Trimming removed 3 bases from V and 7 bases from J, with 12 bases in between. CDR3 size: 14 residues. CDR3 region: CASSFLTGFGELFF. The CDR3 DNA sequence: TGTGCCAGCAGCTTTCTTACAGGGTTCGGGGAGCTGTTTTTT. The complete variable domain, with remaining parts taken from reference TRBV7-2 and TRBJ2-2, reads GAGVSQSPSNKVTEKGKDVELRCDPISGHTALYWYRQSLGQGLEFLIYFQGNSAPDKSGLPSDRFSAERTGGSVSTLTIQRTQQEDSAVYLCASSFLTGFGELFFGEGSRLTVL.

This clonotype was observed at least ten times. The chain combines TRBV28 with TRBJ2-5; 10 nucleotides match TRBD1. Unmatched junction bases numbered 6, after V lost 5 bases and J lost 3 bases. Germline lookup yields CDR1 MDHEN and CDR2 SYDVKM. This CDR3 contains 15 residues. The CDR3 loop is CASSRAGTGEETQYF. CDR3 sequence (DNA): TGTGCCAGCAGTAGAGCCGGGACAGGGGAAGAGACCCAGTACTTC.

The chain recombines TRBV4-2 with TRBJ2-5; 9 bases fit TRBD1. J lost 4 bases, V lost 5 bases, and 8 bases had no gene match. The CDR3 extends over 15 amino acids. CDR1 LGHNA and CDR2 YNFKEQ come from the germline V gene. The chain's CDR3 is CASSSGTGLGETQYF. As DNA, the CDR3 is TGTGCCAGCAGCTCTGGGACAGGGTTAGGAGAGACCCAGTACTTC.